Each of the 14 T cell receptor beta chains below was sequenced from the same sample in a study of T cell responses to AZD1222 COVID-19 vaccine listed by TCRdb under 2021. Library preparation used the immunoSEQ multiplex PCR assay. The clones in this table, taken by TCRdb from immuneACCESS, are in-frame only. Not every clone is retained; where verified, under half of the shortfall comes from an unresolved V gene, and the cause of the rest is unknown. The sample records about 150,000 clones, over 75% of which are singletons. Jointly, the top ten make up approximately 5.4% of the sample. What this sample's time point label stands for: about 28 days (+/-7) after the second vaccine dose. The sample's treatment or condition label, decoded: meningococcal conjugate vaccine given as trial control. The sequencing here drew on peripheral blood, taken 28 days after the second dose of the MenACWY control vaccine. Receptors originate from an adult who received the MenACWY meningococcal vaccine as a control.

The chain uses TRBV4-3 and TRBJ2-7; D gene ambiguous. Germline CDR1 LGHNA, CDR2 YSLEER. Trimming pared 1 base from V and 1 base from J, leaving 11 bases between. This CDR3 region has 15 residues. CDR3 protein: CASSQGHHTSYEQYF. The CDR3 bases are TGCGCCAGCAGCCAAGGGCACCATACTTCCTACGAGCAGTACTTC.

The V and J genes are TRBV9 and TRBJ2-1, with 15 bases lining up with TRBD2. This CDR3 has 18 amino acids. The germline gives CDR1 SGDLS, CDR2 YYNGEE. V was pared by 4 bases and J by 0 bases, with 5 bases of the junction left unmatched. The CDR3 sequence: CASSQGLAGGHSYNEQFF. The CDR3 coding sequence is TGTGCCAGCAGCCAGGGACTAGCGGGGGGCCACTCCTACAATGAGCAGTTCTTC.

Written as DNA, the CDR3 is TGTGCCAGCAGCTTAGGGCTATACAATGAGCAGTTCTTC. It specifies CASSLGLYNEQFF. The chain is built from TRBV7-9 and TRBJ2-1; D ambiguous. The CDR3 runs to 13 residues. CDR1 and CDR2 from the germline V gene are SEHNR and FQNEAQ (reference sequence). V shed 1 base and J shed 4 bases, with 5 bases lying between them.

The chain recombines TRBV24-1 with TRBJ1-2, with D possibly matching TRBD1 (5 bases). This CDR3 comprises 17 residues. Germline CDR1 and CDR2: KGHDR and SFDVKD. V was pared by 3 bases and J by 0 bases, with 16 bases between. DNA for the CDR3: TGTGCCACCAGTGATACCTCGGGACTGGGACCTAACTATGGCTACACCTTC. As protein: CATSDTSGLGPNYGYTF.

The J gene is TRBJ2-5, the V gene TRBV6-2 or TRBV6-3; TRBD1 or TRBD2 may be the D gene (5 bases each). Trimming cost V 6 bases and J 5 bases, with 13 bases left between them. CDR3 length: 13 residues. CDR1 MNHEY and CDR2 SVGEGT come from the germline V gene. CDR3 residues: CASSPTGPETQYF. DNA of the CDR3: TGTGCCAGCAGCCCCACGGGACCGGAGACCCAGTACTTC.

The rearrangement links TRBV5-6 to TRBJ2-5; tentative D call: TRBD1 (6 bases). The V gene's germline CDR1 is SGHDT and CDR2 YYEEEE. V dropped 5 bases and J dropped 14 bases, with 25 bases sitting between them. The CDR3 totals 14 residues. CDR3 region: CASSIRRTAGTNYF. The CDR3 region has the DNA TGTGCCAGCAGTATACGAAGGACAGCCGGCACGAATTACTTC.

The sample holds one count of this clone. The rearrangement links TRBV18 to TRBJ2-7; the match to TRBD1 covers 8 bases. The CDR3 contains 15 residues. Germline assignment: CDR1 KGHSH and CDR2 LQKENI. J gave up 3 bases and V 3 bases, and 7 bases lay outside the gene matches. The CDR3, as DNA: TGTGCCAGCTCACCGTCCCAGGGGGCATTCTACGAGCAGTACTTC. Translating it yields CASSPSQGAFYEQYF.

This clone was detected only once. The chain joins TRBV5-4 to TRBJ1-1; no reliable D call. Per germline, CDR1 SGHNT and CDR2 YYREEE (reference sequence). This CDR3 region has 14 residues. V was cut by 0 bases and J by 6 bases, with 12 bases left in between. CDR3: CASSLAPYGAEAFF. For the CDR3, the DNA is TGTGCCAGCAGCTTGGCCCCCTACGGGGCTGAAGCTTTCTTT.

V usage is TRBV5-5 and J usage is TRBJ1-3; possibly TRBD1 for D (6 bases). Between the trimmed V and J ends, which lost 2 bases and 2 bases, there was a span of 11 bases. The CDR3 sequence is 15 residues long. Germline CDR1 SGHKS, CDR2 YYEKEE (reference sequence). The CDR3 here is CASSFDRSPGNTIYF. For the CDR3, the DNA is TGTGCCAGCAGCTTCGACAGGAGCCCTGGAAACACCATATATTTT.

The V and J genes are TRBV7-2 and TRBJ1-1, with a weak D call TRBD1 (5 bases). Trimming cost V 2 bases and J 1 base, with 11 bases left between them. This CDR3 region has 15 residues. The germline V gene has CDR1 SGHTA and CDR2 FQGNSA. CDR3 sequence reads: CASSLKVGGNTEAFF. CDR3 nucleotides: TGTGCCAGCAGCTTAAAGGTTGGGGGGAACACTGAAGCTTTCTTT.

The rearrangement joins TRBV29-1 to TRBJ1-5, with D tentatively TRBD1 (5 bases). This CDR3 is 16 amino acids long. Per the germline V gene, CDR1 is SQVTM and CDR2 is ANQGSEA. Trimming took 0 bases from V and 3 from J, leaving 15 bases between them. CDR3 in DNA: TGCAGCGTTGAAGATTCACTTACAGGTTACAATCAGCCCCAGCATTTT. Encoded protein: CSVEDSLTGYNQPQHF.

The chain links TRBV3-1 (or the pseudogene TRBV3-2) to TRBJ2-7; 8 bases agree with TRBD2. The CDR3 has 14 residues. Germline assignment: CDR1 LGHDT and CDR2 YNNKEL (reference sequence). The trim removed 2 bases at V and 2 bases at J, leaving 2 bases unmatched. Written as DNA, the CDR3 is TGTGCCAGCAGCCAAACGGGGGGGGCCTACGAGCAGTACTTC. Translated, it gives CASSQTGGAYEQYF.

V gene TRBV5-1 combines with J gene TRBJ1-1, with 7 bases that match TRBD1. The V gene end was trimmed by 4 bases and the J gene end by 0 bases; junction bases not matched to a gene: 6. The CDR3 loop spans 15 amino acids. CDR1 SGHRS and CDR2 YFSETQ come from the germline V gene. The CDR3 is CASSPRQGLNTEAFF. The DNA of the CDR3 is TGCGCCAGCAGCCCCCGACAGGGTTTGAACACTGAAGCTTTCTTT.

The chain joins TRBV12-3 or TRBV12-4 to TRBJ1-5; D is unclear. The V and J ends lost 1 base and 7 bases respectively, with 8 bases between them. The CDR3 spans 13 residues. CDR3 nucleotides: TGTGCCAGCAGTTTAGGTCCCAGACAGCCCCAGCATTTT. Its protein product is CASSLGPRQPQHF.